One sample yielded the 12 T cell receptor beta chains listed below, sequenced in a study of glioma-infiltrating T cells. Using RNA template, CDR3s of TCR alpha and beta were amplified with iRepertoire arm-PCR. TCRdb processed the multiplex PCR reads anew with MiXCR; each CDR3 protein has one entry. The data show approximately 400,000 distinct CDR3 sequences, 41% seen once. Material for sequencing was glioma tissue, nonneoplastic brain tissue, or PBMCs (not recorded which). The receptors stem from a human donor with low-grade glioma or glioblastoma, undergoing nonglioma brain surgery, or in good health (not recorded which).

This clonotype was seen repeatedly, ten times or more. The chain carries TRBV25-1 and TRBJ2-2; TRBD1 might be the D (6 bases). With 10 bases removed from V and 1 base from J, the gap between germline ends came to 7 bases. The CDR3 is 12 residues long. Germline V CDR1 and CDR2: MGHDK, SYGVNS. In DNA, the CDR3 is TGTGCCACGGGACAGAACACCGGGGAGCTGTTTTTT. Amino acid sequence: CATGQNTGELFF.

The rearrangement joins TRBV7-3 to TRBJ1-1, with unresolved D. The CDR3 covers 15 residues. Germline assignment: CDR1 SGHTA and CDR2 FQGTGA. V was cut by 3 bases and J by 0 bases, with 11 bases left in between. CDR3 region: CASSLYSIMNTEAFF. The CDR3 DNA follows: TGTGCCAGCAGCTTGTACAGCATCATGAACACTGAAGCTTTCTTT.

This clonotype was found many times. The chain recombines TRBV20-1 with TRBJ1-1, with TRBD1 matching 8 bases. CDR3 length: 13 amino acids. The junction had 8 bases not matched to a gene; V was cut back by 5 bases and J by 6 bases. Germline V CDR1 and CDR2: DFQATT, SNEGSKA (reference sequence). The CDR3 nucleotides read TGCAGTGCTGTTACAGGGGGAACCGCTGAAGCTTTCTTT. Residues: CSAVTGGTAEAFF.

This sequence joins TRBV20-1 and TRBJ2-7, with 10 bases identical to TRBD1. The germline CDR1 and CDR2 sequences are DFQATT and SNEGSKA (reference sequence). The V and J ends lost 5 bases and 1 base, in that order; junction bases with no gene match: 17. This CDR3 region has 18 residues. As DNA, the CDR3 is TGCAGTGCTCCTCAAATCCGGGGACAGGGGCCCCTTTCCTACGAGCAGTACTTC. Protein product: CSAPQIRGQGPLSYEQYF.

The gene calls are TRBV28 and TRBJ2-6, with D uncertain. The V gene's germline CDR1 is MDHEN and CDR2 SYDVKM. V was clipped by 6 bases and J by 6 bases, with 9 bases between them. The CDR3 covers 13 residues. CDR3 region: CASSPLPANVLTF. The CDR3 coding sequence is TGTGCCAGCAGCCCCCTTCCGGCCAACGTCCTGACTTTC.

This clonotype turned up a few times. This chain uses TRBV28 with TRBJ2-1; 14 bases line up with TRBD2. The ends lost 5 bases at V and 9 bases at J; junction bases unmatched: 12. The CDR3 length is 17 residues. The germline CDR1 and CDR2 sequences are MDHEN and SYDVKM. In nucleotides, the CDR3 is TGTGCCAGCAGTCCCCTCCTGGGACTAGCGGGAGATCCTGAGCAGTTCTTC. It translates to CASSPLLGLAGDPEQFF.

The V and J genes are TRBV20-1 and TRBJ2-5; the D call may be TRBD1 or TRBD2 (5 bases each). Per the germline V gene, CDR1 is DFQATT and CDR2 is SNEGSKA (reference sequence). This CDR3 comprises 15 residues. V was trimmed by 6 bases and J by 3 bases, leaving 20 bases between them. CDR3 DNA: TGCAGTGCGTCCGCGGACCTAGTGGGGGAAGAGACCCAGTACTTC. Encoded protein: CSASADLVGEETQYF.

The chain employs TRBV7-2 and TRBJ2-7; D is uncertain. Germline CDR1 is SGHTA and CDR2 is FQGNSA. Between the trimmed V and J ends, which lost 6 bases and 4 bases, there was a span of 4 bases. The CDR3 runs to 10 residues. CDR3 coding DNA: TGTGCCAGCAGTATATACGAGCAGTACTTC. Amino acid sequence: CASSIYEQYF.

The V call is TRBV28, the J call TRBJ2-3; 9 nucleotides agree with TRBD2. Germline lookup yields CDR1 MDHEN and CDR2 SYDVKM. This CDR3 is 22 amino acids long. J gave up 1 base and V 6 bases, and 26 bases lay outside the gene matches. The CDR3 here is CASRTFRGEREEEEDGTDTQYF. DNA for the CDR3: TGTGCCAGCAGGACGTTCCGGGGTGAGCGGGAGGAGGAGGAGGATGGCACAGATACGCAGTATTTT.

The V gene is TRBV12-3 or TRBV12-4, the J gene TRBJ2-1; possibly TRBD1 or TRBD2 for D (5 bases each). Deletions cut 4 bases from V and 1 base from J, with 29 bases between. This CDR3 contains 21 residues. The CDR3 nucleotides read TGTGCCAGCAGTTCCAACCCCGGCAGGACTTTGACAGAAGCTTCCTACAATGAGCAGTTCTTC. Translation: CASSSNPGRTLTEASYNEQFF.

This rearrangement joins TRBV12-3 or TRBV12-4 to TRBJ2-3, with TRBD2 identical over 10 bases. The CDR3 has 16 residues. V lost 4 bases, J lost 0 bases, and 4 bases stayed unmatched. This CDR3 is CASSSGLAESTDTQYF. Here the CDR3 DNA reads TGTGCCAGCAGTTCTGGACTAGCGGAAAGCACAGATACGCAGTATTTT.

Concerning this clonotype itself: The junction departs from the called germline gene at one end, perhaps through a read error. This chain links TRBV20-1 with TRBJ2-2; TRBD2 agrees at 10 bases. CDR3 size: 15 residues. Per germline, CDR1 DFQATT and CDR2 SNEGSKA (reference sequence). The CDR3 sequence is CSAYGLADYTGDLFF. CDR3 DNA sequence: TGCAGTGCTTATGGACTAGCGGACTACACCGGGGATCTGTTTTTT.